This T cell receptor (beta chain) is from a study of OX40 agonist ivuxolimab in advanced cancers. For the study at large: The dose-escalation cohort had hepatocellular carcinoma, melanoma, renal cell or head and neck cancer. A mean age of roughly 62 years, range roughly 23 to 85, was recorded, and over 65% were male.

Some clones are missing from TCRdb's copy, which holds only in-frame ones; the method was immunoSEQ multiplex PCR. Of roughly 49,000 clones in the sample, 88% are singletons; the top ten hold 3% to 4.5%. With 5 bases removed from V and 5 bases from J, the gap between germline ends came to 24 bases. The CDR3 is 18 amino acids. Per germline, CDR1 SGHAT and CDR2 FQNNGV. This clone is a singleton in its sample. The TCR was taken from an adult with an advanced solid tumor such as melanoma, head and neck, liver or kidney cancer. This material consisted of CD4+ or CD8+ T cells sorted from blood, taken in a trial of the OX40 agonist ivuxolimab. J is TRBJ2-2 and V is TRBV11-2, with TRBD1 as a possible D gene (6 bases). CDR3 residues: CASSPGQGTSAGTGELFF. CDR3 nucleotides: TGTGCCAGCAGCCCCGGTCAGGGGACCTCCGCCGGGACCGGGGAGCTGTTTTTT.